This is a list of T cell receptor beta chains from one sample in a study of blood T cell repertoires in COVID-19. Libraries were prepared by immunoSEQ multiplex PCR; TCRdb keeps only in-frame clonotypes and omits some of them. The repertoire holds approximately 350,000 clones, around 90% seen once, with more than 0.95% in the top ten. Sequencing was carried out using peripheral blood. The receptors derive from a man aged 35 to 55 with acute or convalescent COVID-19. The CDR3 runs from the conserved cysteine through the conserved F or W. The D gene is left open where the match is weak. Clone size appears in some rows only: once, few, many, or a class for an expanded clone.

. . TRBJ1-5 TRBV3-1/TRBV3-2 TGTGCCAGCAGCCAGGCTCAACGTCAGCCCCAGCATTTT CASSQAQRQPQHF
. TRBD2 TRBJ2-5 TRBV5-1 TGCGCCAGCGGACTTCTAGCGGGGTGGGAGACCCAGTACTTC CASGLLAGWETQYF
. . TRBJ1-6 TRBV5-1 TGCGCCAGCAGCTTGCTGGCAGGCGGGAATTCACCCCTCCACTTT CASSLLAGGNSPLHF
. TRBD2 TRBJ2-2 TRBV7-9 TGTGCCAGCAGCCTCGGGGCGCAGCGGGGGGGCCGTATCACCGGGGAGCTGTTTTTT CASSLGAQRGGRITGELFF
. . TRBJ2-1 TRBV6-5 TGTGCCAGCAGCCTCTCTATGGGGAGATGGTTCTTC CASSLSMGRWFF
. TRBD2 TRBJ2-5 TRBV28 TGTGCCAGCAGTTTACGGTCTAGCGGGAGAAGTCGGCAAGAGACCCAGTACTTC CASSLRSSGRSRQETQYF
few . TRBJ2-2 TRBV27 TGTGCCAGCACCAGCGGCTTCGGGACCGGGGAGCTGTTTTTT CASTSGFGTGELFF
. . TRBJ1-2 TRBV28 TGTGCCAGCAGTCAGGGTTTAGCTAACTATGGCTACACCTTC CASSQGLANYGYTF
. TRBD1 TRBJ1-2 TRBV7-9 TGTGCCAGCAGCTTAGGGACAGGGAAGGACAAGGGCGGCTACACCTTC CASSLGTGKDKGGYTF
few TRBD1 TRBJ1-1 TRBV5-1 TGCGCCAGCAGCTTATCCAGGGGGCCTCGGGCTTTCTTT CASSLSRGPRAFF
. TRBD1 TRBJ1-2 TRBV10-3 TGTGCCATCCCAGGGGGCCCCCCGCTAGGGTATGGCTACACCTTC CAIPGGPPLGYGYTF
once TRBD2 TRBJ2-1 TRBV13 TGTGCCAGCAGCTTCCTAGCGGGAGGGCCCAATGAGCAGTTCTTC CASSFLAGGPNEQFF
. TRBD1 TRBJ1-1 TRBV7-9 TGTGCCAGCAGCTCGGGGACAGGGTGGGACACTGAAGCTTTCTTT CASSSGTGWDTEAFF
once TRBD2 TRBJ2-7 TRBV19 TGTGCCAGTAGTATCGGTGCGGGAGGGCCGCACGAGCAGTACTTC CASSIGAGGPHEQYF
. . TRBJ2-7 TRBV7-6 TGTGCCAGCAGCTTAGATGGAGGACTCTACGAGCAGTACTTC CASSLDGGLYEQYF
. TRBD2 TRBJ2-1 TRBV2 TGTGCCAGCAGACTAGCGGTCAATGAGCAGTTCTTC CASRLAVNEQFF
. . TRBJ1-5 TRBV7-9 TGTGCCAGCAGTAGTCAGGGGCCCGCAGACCCCCAGCATTTT CASSSQGPADPQHF
. . TRBJ2-3 TRBV5-1 TGCGCCAGCAGCTGGGACCGGATTGCAGGGGTAGGCACAGATACGCAGTATTTT CASSWDRIAGVGTDTQYF
once . TRBJ2-3 TRBV3-1/TRBV3-2 TGTGCCAGCAGCCAAGATTCCGGGAAAGCAGATACGCAGTATTTT CASSQDSGKADTQYF
. TRBD2 TRBJ2-1 TRBV24-1 TGTGCCACCAGTGACGATACCGGGACTAGCAGGATCCTACCCGCCGACAATGAGCAGTTCTTC CATSDDTGTSRILPADNEQFF